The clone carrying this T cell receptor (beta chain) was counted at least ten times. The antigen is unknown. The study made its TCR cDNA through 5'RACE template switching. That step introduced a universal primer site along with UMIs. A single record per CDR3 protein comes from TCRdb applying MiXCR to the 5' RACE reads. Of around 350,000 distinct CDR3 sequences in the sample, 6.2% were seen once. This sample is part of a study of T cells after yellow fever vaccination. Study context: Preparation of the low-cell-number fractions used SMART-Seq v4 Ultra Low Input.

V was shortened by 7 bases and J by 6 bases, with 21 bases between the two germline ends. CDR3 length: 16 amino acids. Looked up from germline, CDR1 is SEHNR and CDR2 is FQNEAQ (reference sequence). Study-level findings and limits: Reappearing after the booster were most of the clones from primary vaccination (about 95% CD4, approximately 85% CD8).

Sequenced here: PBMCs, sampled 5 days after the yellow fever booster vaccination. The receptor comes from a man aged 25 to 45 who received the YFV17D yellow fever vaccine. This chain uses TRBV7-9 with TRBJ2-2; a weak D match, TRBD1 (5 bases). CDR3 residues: CASTRQGRAGPGELFF. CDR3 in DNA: TGTGCCAGCACCCGCCAAGGCAGGGCCGGGCCCGGGGAGCTGTTTTTT.